A selection of T cell receptor beta chains follows, all from one sample in a study of regulatory T cells in long-lasting Graves disease. TCRdb used MiXCR to reprocess the multiplex PCR reads, holding one entry per CDR3 protein. The sample carries a few hundred thousand distinct CDR3 sequences, 22% recorded once. Material: peripheral blood mononuclear cells (PBMCs), obtained when the disease was refractory, from a patient treated with antithyroid drugs. These receptors came from a female donor with Graves disease. Each CDR3 is given without its conserved first and last residue. Fields, in order: D gene, J gene, V gene, CDR3 protein. D genes are given only for firm matches.

>TRBD2|TRBJ2-5|TRBV4-3
ASSYRGLAGETQY
>-|TRBJ2-3|TRBV29-1
SVALTGDTQY
>TRBD2|TRBJ2-7|TRBV7-2
ASSWTSGNYEQY
>-|TRBJ2-5|TRBV29-1
SVMREETQY
>-|TRBJ2-7|TRBV28
ASSRVLSSSGEQY
>TRBD1|TRBJ1-5|TRBV19
ASSVTGGSNQPQH
>-|TRBJ2-7|TRBV18
ASSPLAKQGTYEQY
>TRBD2|TRBJ2-1|TRBV3-1
ASSHATSGVNEQF
>-|TRBJ2-5|TRBV30
AWSASAETQY
>TRBD2|TRBJ2-5|TRBV28
ASSFPAGLETQY
>-|TRBJ1-1|TRBV7-6
ASSLRVGGTEAF
>-|TRBJ2-2|TRBV9
ASSPPPIRNTGELF
>-|TRBJ2-2|TRBV6-2/TRBV6-3
ATRRGSNTGELF
>-|TRBJ2-1|TRBV20-1
SARDIRRGANEQF
>-|TRBJ2-7|TRBV11-2
ASSLAQDRQY
>-|TRBJ2-7|TRBV14
ASSQALGDYEQY
>TRBD1|TRBJ1-1|TRBV19
ASSTGRSTEAF
>-|TRBJ2-7|TRBV4-3
ASSQDPDFAYEQY
>TRBD1|TRBJ1-2|TRBV20-1
SAGRRDRGLGYT
>TRBD2|TRBJ2-1|TRBV7-2
ASTTGRELNNEQF
>-|TRBJ1-5|TRBV13
ASSLVSGVPQPQH
>TRBD1|TRBJ2-3|TRBV7-9
ASSTGDRGRGDTQY
>-|TRBJ1-4|TRBV29-1
SVFTGNTNEKLF
>-|TRBJ1-5|TRBV28
ASSAAGSDVEYSNQPQH
>TRBD1|TRBJ2-5|TRBV7-9
ASSLQTGQETQY
>TRBD2|TRBJ2-7|TRBV20-1
SARSPSGYEQY
>-|TRBJ2-3|TRBV20-1
SATRVGGAADTQY
>-|TRBJ2-7|TRBV29-1
SVGTDSYEQY
>-|TRBJ2-6|TRBV30
AWSVSRSGANVLT
>-|TRBJ2-7|TRBV7-8
ASSFQRDTYEQY
>TRBD2|TRBJ2-2|TRBV28
ASSFITGTSRNTGELF
>-|TRBJ2-1|TRBV20-1
SARDIGSVSSYNEQF
>-|TRBJ1-1|TRBV28
ASTTARDAF
>-|TRBJ1-4|TRBV15
ATSALRQTLGKLF
>-|TRBJ1-1|TRBV7-9
ASSLEVRLNTEAF
>-|TRBJ2-5|TRBV7-9
ASTLGSRGEETQY
>-|TRBJ2-2|TRBV6-5
ASSYSAVPTGELF
>-|TRBJ2-7|TRBV7-2
ASRPTVRDYEQY
>-|TRBJ2-5|TRBV7-9
ASRPGTYQETQY
>TRBD1|TRBJ1-2|TRBV12-3/TRBV12-4
ASSGTDGGGYT
>-|TRBJ2-7|TRBV11-2
ASSSPGSGYEQY
>-|TRBJ1-2|TRBV19
ASSIGRGDYGYT
>-|TRBJ1-1|TRBV6-2/TRBV6-3
ASSFDRITEAF
>-|TRBJ1-2|TRBV29-1
SVDSRSRAGYT
>TRBD2|TRBJ2-7|TRBV7-9
ASSFGLAGGHEQY
>-|TRBJ2-2|TRBV5-1
ASSLAGDTGELF
>-|TRBJ2-5|TRBV7-2
AGSLAGRQETQY
>-|TRBJ2-1|TRBV20-1
SARDILKPINEQF
>TRBD1|TRBJ2-3|TRBV7-8
ASSERTGYTDTQY
>TRBD2|TRBJ2-3|TRBV11-2
ASSLAGGPADTQY
>-|TRBJ1-3|TRBV29-1
SVAGDAGNTIY
>TRBD1|TRBJ1-4|TRBV12-3/TRBV12-4
ASSSEDREQKLF
>TRBD2|TRBJ2-7|TRBV4-3
ASSQDTSGLAEQY
>-|TRBJ2-5|TRBV7-2
ASSAPGGIQETQY